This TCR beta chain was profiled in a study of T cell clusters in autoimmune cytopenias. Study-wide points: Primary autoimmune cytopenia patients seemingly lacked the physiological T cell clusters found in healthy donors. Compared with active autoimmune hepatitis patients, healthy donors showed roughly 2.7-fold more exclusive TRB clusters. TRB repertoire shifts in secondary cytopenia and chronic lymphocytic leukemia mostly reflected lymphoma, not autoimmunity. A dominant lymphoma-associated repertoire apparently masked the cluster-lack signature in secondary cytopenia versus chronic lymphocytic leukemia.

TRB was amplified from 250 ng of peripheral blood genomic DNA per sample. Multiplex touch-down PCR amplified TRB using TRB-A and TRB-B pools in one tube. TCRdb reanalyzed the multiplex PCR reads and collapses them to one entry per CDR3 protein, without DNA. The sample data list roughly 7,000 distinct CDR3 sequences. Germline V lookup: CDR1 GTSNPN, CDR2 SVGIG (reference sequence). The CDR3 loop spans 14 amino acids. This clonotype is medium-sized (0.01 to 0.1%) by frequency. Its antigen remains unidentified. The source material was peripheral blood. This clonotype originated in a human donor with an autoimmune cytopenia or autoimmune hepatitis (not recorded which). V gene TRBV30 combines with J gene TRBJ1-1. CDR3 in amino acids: CAWNLGWRPREAFF.